Given below is one T cell receptor beta chain in context. The record originates from a study of blood T cell repertoires in COVID-19. Germline CDR1 reads ENHRY; CDR2 reads SYGVKD. CDR3 length equals 16 residues. V lost 6 bases to trimming and J lost 2 bases; unmatched junction nucleotides: 8. In the authors' methods: Reference gene primer amplification yielded estimated nucleated cell counts. Assay: immunoSEQ multiplex PCR; the TCRdb copy retains only in-frame clones and omits some. V and J calls and clone size are those listed in that table; D and trimming were worked out from the DNA. The sample holds roughly 220,000 clones, about four fifths seen once.

Sample: peripheral blood. This sequence was found in a woman aged 30 to 39 who had recovered from COVID-19. This chain uses TRBV10-3 with TRBJ2-3, with 10 bases that match TRBD2. The CDR3 reads CAISTFTSGNTDTQYF. In DNA form, the CDR3 reads TGTGCCATCAGCACGTTTACTAGCGGGAACACAGATACGCAGTATTTT.